Below, 4 T cell receptor beta chains from the same sample are listed, as sequenced in a study of PD-1 blockade in classical Hodgkin lymphoma. Time point given: cycle 4 day 1 (C4D1), after less than 7 weeks of nivolumab. Relapse was seen in all patients after autologous stem cell transplantation, and brentuximab vedotin exposure was variable. PBMCs were thawed, and CD8+ T cells were then isolated from them by magnetic negative selection. Assay used: immunoSEQ multiplex PCR; TCRdb lists only in-frame clones, some missing. The table shows about 20,000 clones, with about 87% occurring only once. Here the sequenced sample was CD8+ T cells from blood, taken before the fourth cycle of nivolumab. These TCRs come from a human donor with classical Hodgkin lymphoma.

The chain combines TRBV27 with TRBJ2-7; 8 nucleotides agree with TRBD1. The CDR3 is made up of 13 amino acids. The junction had 12 bases not matched to a gene; V was cut back by 11 bases and J by 6 bases. The germline gives CDR1 MNHEY, CDR2 SMNVEV (reference sequence). The chain's CDR3 is CACSGQGAGEQYF. DNA of the CDR3: TGTGCCTGCTCCGGGCAGGGGGCGGGCGAGCAGTACTTC.

This clone was seen only a few times. The rearrangement joins TRBV14 to TRBJ1-2; D remains ambiguous. V gave up 4 bases and J gave up 7 bases, with 10 bases separating them. The germline V gene has CDR1 SGHDN and CDR2 FVKESK. The CDR3 has 12 residues. DNA for the CDR3: TGTGCCAGCAGCCCAGGAGGCTTTGGCTACACCTTC. It yields the protein CASSPGGFGYTF.

The genes are TRBV5-1 and TRBJ2-1; maybe TRBD2 (7 bases). V lost 6 bases and J lost 7, with 17 bases in between. Germline CDR1 SGHRS, CDR2 YFSETQ. The CDR3 extends over 14 amino acids. The CDR3, as DNA: TGCGCCAGCACCGACAGGCGGCGGGGGAATGAGCAGTTCTTC. Translating gives CASTDRRRGNEQFF.

This clone showed up just a few times. This CDR3 is CASSAPLTGGDTEAFF. As DNA, the CDR3 is TGTGCCAGCAGCGCTCCATTGACAGGGGGTGACACTGAAGCTTTCTTT. The chain carries TRBV9 and TRBJ1-1; 9 nucleotides agree with TRBD1. The germline gives CDR1 SGDLS, CDR2 YYNGEE. This CDR3 has 16 residues. Trimming at V came to 3 bases and at J to 3 bases, leaving 9 bases not matched to a gene.